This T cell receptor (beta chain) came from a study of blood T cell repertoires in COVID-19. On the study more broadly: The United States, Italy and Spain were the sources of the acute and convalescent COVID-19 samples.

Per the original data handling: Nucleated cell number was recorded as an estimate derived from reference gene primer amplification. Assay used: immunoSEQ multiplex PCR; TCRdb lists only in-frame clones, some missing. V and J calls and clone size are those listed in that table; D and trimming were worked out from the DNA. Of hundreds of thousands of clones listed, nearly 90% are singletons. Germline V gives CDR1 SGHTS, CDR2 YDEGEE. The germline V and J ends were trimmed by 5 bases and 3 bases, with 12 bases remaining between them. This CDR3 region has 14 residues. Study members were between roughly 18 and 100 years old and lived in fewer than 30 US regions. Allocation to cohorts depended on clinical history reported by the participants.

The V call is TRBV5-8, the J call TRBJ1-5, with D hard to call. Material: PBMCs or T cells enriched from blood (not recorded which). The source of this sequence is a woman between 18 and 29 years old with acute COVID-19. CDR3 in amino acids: CASRTTGINQPQHF. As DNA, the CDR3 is TGTGCCAGCAGGACCACGGGTATCAATCAGCCCCAGCATTTT.